Described below is a single TCR beta chain sequence and its context. Method: immunoSEQ multiplex PCR; TCRdb's copy keeps in-frame clones and lacks some. The sample contains about 140,000 clones, about 79% of which appear only once. The data stem from a study of blood T cell repertoires in COVID-19. Germline lookup yields CDR1 MNHEY and CDR2 SVGEGT. V was clipped by 6 bases and J by 0 bases, with 9 bases between them. CDR3 length: 13 amino acids. The rearrangement links TRBV6-2 or TRBV6-3 to TRBJ2-7; no clear D. The receptor was isolated from a woman in her forties or fifties who had recovered from COVID-19. Specimen: PBMCs or T cells enriched from blood (not recorded which). CDR3 loop: CASSHSNSYEQYF. CDR3 in DNA: TGTGCCAGCAGCCACTCGAACTCCTACGAGCAGTACTTC.